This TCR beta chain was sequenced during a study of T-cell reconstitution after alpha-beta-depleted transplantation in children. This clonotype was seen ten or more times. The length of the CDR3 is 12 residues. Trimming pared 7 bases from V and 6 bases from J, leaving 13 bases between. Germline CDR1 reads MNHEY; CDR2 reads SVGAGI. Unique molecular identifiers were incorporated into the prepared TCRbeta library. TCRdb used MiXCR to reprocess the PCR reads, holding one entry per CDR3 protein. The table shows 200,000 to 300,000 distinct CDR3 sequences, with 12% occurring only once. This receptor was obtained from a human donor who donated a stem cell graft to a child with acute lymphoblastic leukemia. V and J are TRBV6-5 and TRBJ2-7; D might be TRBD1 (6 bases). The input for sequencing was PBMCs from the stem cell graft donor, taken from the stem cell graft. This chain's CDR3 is CASTRGVGEQYF. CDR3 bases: TGTGCCAGCACCAGGGGTGTAGGCGAGCAGTACTTC.